These 18 T cell receptor beta chains originate from one sample sequenced in a study of T cell repertoires in cytomegalovirus infection. Their specific antigens are unknown. TCRdb reprocessed the reads with MiXCR, giving one entry per CDR3 protein. This sample has 450,000 to 550,000 distinct CDR3 sequences; under 55% occur once, and the top ten carry around 45%. The material sequenced was cultured PBMCs, taken from culture after CMV antigen stimulation. The receptors here all came from a human donor in good health (CMV status not recorded). Some clones in this sample may be carry-over from other donors' samples.

This clonotype appeared a few times. The rearrangement joins TRBV24-1 to TRBJ2-1; D gene ambiguous. This CDR3 comprises 11 residues. V lost 9 bases and J 4 bases, leaving 6 bases between the germline ends. Germline-derived CDR1 and CDR2 are KGHDR and SFDVKD. CDR3 DNA: TGTGCCACCGGGCCATACAATGAGCAGTTCTTC. It codes for CATGPYNEQFF.

V and J are TRBV7-2 and TRBJ2-2; 12 bases align to TRBD2. The CDR3 loop spans 16 amino acids. Germline V lookup: CDR1 SGHTA, CDR2 FQGNSA. V trimming: 4 bases; J trimming: 4 bases; junction bases outside the gene matches: 4. Written as DNA, the CDR3 is TGTGCCAGCAGCTCTAGCGGGAGGGCTGGCACCGGGGAGCTGTTTTTT. Residues: CASSSSGRAGTGELFF.

This clonotype was picked up one time. The genes are TRBV11-2 and TRBJ2-5; tentative D call: TRBD1 (6 bases). Trimming took off 4 bases at V and 0 bases at J, with 9 bases between the two ends. The CDR3 contains 14 residues. Germline assignment: CDR1 SGHAT and CDR2 FQNNGV. In nucleotides, the CDR3 is TGTGCCAGCAGCTCCTGGACAGACCAAGAGACCCAGTACTTC. This translates into CASSSWTDQETQYF.

The chain couples TRBV7-2 to TRBJ1-2; maybe TRBD1 (5 bases). Germline V gene data show CDR1 as SGHTA and CDR2 as FQGNSA. This CDR3 is built from 14 residues. V lost 5 bases and J lost 4, with 14 bases in between. CDR3 sequence (DNA): TGTGCCAGCAGCCCGAGGGTGGGGGGCTATGGCTACACCTTC. Its protein is CASSPRVGGYGYTF.

This clonotype was seen a handful of times. This sequence joins TRBV7-6 and TRBJ2-7, with TRBD2 matching over 11 bases. The V gene end was trimmed by 5 bases and the J gene end by 3 bases; junction bases not matched to a gene: 15. Looked up from germline, CDR1 is SGHVS and CDR2 is FNYEAQ. There are 18 residues in the CDR3. CDR3 amino acids: CASSLEPSLAGGSYEQYF. In DNA, the CDR3 is TGTGCCAGCAGCCTAGAGCCTTCTCTAGCGGGAGGCAGCTACGAGCAGTACTTC.

The chain is built from TRBV2 and TRBJ2-2; maybe TRBD2 (7 bases). CDR1 and CDR2 from the germline V gene are SNHLY and FYNNEI. V was cut by 3 bases and J by 4 bases, with 12 bases left in between. The CDR3 consists of 15 residues. CDR3: CASSDGGPVTGELFF. The CDR3 nucleotides are TGTGCCAGCAGTGACGGGGGGCCGGTCACCGGGGAGCTGTTTTTT.

The V call is TRBV7-2, the J call TRBJ2-3; no clear D. Germline loops: CDR1 SGHTA, CDR2 FQGNSA. V lost 3 bases, J lost 3 bases, and 16 bases lay in between. The CDR3 is 16 residues long. CDR3 nucleotide sequence: TGTGCCAGCAGCTTGTATACAACCGGGCGAACAGATACGCAGTATTTT. Translation: CASSLYTTGRTDTQYF.

V gene TRBV19 combines with J gene TRBJ1-1; 7 bases agree with TRBD1. The CDR3 runs 15 residues. Germline V gene sequence: CDR1 LNHDA, CDR2 SQIVND (reference sequence). V gave up 0 bases and J gave up 8 bases; unmatched junction bases: 9. The CDR3 sequence: CASSIDQVGQAEAFF. CDR3 nucleotide sequence: TGTGCCAGTAGTATAGATCAGGTAGGACAGGCCGAAGCTTTCTTT.

The chain joins TRBV7-6 to TRBJ2-1; D is undetermined. Trimming took off 5 bases at V and 2 bases at J, with 19 bases between the two ends. The CDR3 length is 17 residues. Per germline, CDR1 SGHVS and CDR2 FNYEAQ. The CDR3 reads CASSTPGFPYPYNEQFF. The DNA for the CDR3 is TGTGCCAGCAGCACCCCCGGGTTCCCTTATCCCTACAATGAGCAGTTCTTC. The whole variable domain, filled in from reference TRBV7-6 and TRBJ2-1, reads GAGVSQSPRYKVTKRGQDVALRCDPISGHVSLYWYRQALGQGPEFLTYFNYEAQQDKSGLPNDRFSAERPEGSISTLTIQRTEQRDSAMYRCASSTPGFPYPYNEQFFGPGTRLTVL.

The chain is built from TRBV14 and TRBJ1-6; no clear D gene. V lost 1 base to trimming and J lost 11 bases, with 9 bases between them. Germline CDR1 is SGHDN and CDR2 is FVKESK. This CDR3 contains 13 residues. DNA for the CDR3: TGTGCCAGCAGCCAAGTACGGGCGGCACCCCTCCACTTT. Translated: CASSQVRAAPLHF.

The rearrangement uses TRBV19 and TRBJ2-1, with unresolved D. Deletions cut 3 bases from V and 4 bases from J, with 7 bases between. The CDR3 totals 13 residues. CDR1 is LNHDA, CDR2 SQIVND, per germline (reference sequence). CDR3 nucleotide sequence: TGTGCCAGTAGTATTTCACCGTACAATGAGCAGTTCTTC. This sequence encodes CASSISPYNEQFF. Combining the CDR3 with reference TRBV19 and TRBJ2-1 gives the whole variable domain DGGITQSPKYLFRKEGQNVTLSCEQNLNHDAMYWYRQDPGQGLRLIYYSQIVNDFQKGDIAEGYSVSREKKESFPLTVTSAQKNPTAFYLCASSISPYNEQFFGPGTRLTVL.

This clonotype was seen a few times. The rearrangement joins TRBV7-2 to TRBJ2-5; 10 bases fit TRBD2. This CDR3 has 15 residues. Germline V gives CDR1 SGHTA, CDR2 FQGNSA. V shed 5 bases and J 5 bases; nucleotides not matched to a gene: 8. The CDR3 DNA is TGTGCCAGCAGCCCCTCCGGGACTAGCGATGAGACCCAGTACTTC. Its translation is CASSPSGTSDETQYF. The entire variable domain, with the rest obtained from reference TRBV7-2 and TRBJ2-5, is as follows: GAGVSQSPSNKVTEKGKDVELRCDPISGHTALYWYRQSLGQGLEFLIYFQGNSAPDKSGLPSDRFSAERTGGSVSTLTIQRTQQEDSAVYLCASSPSGTSDETQYFGPGTRLLVL.

The chain couples TRBV7-2 to TRBJ2-3; no clear D gene. This CDR3 has 12 amino acids. The germline V gene has CDR1 SGHTA and CDR2 FQGNSA. Trimming took 5 bases from V and 6 from J, leaving 9 bases between them. CDR3 sequence: CASSHLPDTQYF. The DNA for the CDR3 is TGTGCCAGCAGCCATCTTCCGGATACGCAGTATTTT.

This clonotype came up many times. The V and J genes are TRBV7-2 and TRBJ1-1; 7 nucleotides line up with TRBD1. Germline trimming cut 3 bases from V and 4 bases from J; bases unmatched to any gene: 8. This CDR3 has 15 amino acids. CDR1 is SGHTA and CDR2 is FQGNSA in the germline V gene. CDR3 coding DNA: TGTGCCAGCAGCTTTGAGGGGGCTTCGACCACTGAAGCTTTCTTT. Translating gives CASSFEGASTTEAFF.

Only a few counts were recorded for this clonotype. CDR3 region: CASRDGQNEKLFF. DNA of the CDR3: TGTGCCAGCCGGGACGGACAAAATGAAAAACTGTTTTTT. The chain couples TRBV28 to TRBJ1-4; tentative D call: TRBD1 (5 bases). The CDR3 contains 13 residues. Germline V gene data show CDR1 as MDHEN and CDR2 as SYDVKM. The germline V and J ends were trimmed by 8 bases and 5 bases, with 12 bases remaining between them.

In this sample, this clonotype turned up a few times. V is TRBV6-2 or TRBV6-3 and J is TRBJ2-1; no definite D call. This CDR3 is built from 13 residues. Looked up from germline, CDR1 is MNHEY and CDR2 is SVGEGT. Trimming cost V 4 bases and J 10 bases, with 14 bases left between them. Written as DNA, the CDR3 is TGTGCCAGCAGTTCTACCTTTTTCCGGGAGCAGTTCTTC. Its translation is CASSSTFFREQFF.

The rearrangement joins TRBV4-3 to TRBJ1-2, with TRBD1 matching 9 bases. This CDR3 has 14 residues. Germline assignment: CDR1 LGHNA and CDR2 YSLEER. The ends lost 2 bases at V and 8 bases at J; junction bases unmatched: 6. CDR3 loop: CASSQSYRGQGYTF. The CDR3 DNA sequence: TGCGCCAGCAGCCAATCGTACAGGGGGCAAGGCTACACCTTC.

This clonotype was counted at least ten times. V is TRBV7-2 and J is TRBJ2-7; tentatively, D is TRBD1 (6 bases). The germline gives CDR1 SGHTA, CDR2 FQGNSA. Trimming took off 4 bases at V and 4 bases at J, with 8 bases between the two ends. CDR3 length equals 12 residues. The chain's CDR3 is CASSSQGYEQYF. DNA of the CDR3: TGTGCCAGCAGCTCACAGGGTTACGAGCAGTACTTC.